This T cell receptor (beta chain) originates from a study of T cell clusters in autoimmune cytopenias. Germline V lookup: CDR1 MNHNY, CDR2 SVGAGI (reference sequence). The CDR3 covers 16 residues. TRB amplification used approximately 250 ng of peripheral blood genomic DNA. On this clonotype itself: Its cognate antigen is unknown.

One tube held mixed TRB-A and TRB-B primer pools for touch-down PCR. Using the multiplex PCR reads, TCRdb records one entry per CDR3 protein without DNA. The listing records just over 6,000 distinct CDR3 sequences. The study's findings and limits: TRB repertoire shifts in secondary cytopenia and chronic lymphocytic leukemia mostly reflected lymphoma, not autoimmunity.

The same data also contributed to another study, on T cell repertoires in aging, cancer and after chemotherapy. Per that paper: Some 10 million TCR reads were in the whole dataset. Across the chemotherapy interval, each cancer cohort showed higher median generation probability, suggesting thymic rebound.

This TCR came from a human donor in good health. This chain uses TRBV6-6 with TRBJ1-4; TCRdb outputs TRBD1, but without DNA this stays unchecked. The material sequenced was peripheral blood. This CDR3 reads CASSQRQGTTNEKLFF.